This T cell receptor (beta chain) was sequenced in a study of blood T cell repertoires in COVID-19. Germline V gives CDR1 SQVTM, CDR2 ANQGSEA. CDR3 length: 14 amino acids. J gave up 3 bases and V 8 bases, and 7 bases lay outside the gene matches. Using immunoSEQ multiplex PCR, the repertoire was profiled, and TCRdb retains in-frame clones only, with some absent. The table includes 100,000 to 150,000 clones, around 89% detected once. The chain has TRBV29-1 and TRBJ2-1, with 10 bases matching TRBD2. This TCR came from a man aged 50-59 years with acute or convalescent COVID-19. The sample was peripheral blood. CDR3 DNA sequence: TGCAGCTCTTCCGGGACTAGCGTCTACAATGAGCAGTTCTTC. Amino acids: CSSSGTSVYNEQFF.